This T cell receptor (beta chain) was captured by sequencing in a study of cytomegalovirus exposure and HLA in healthy donors. The V end lost 3 bases, the J end lost 8 bases, and 8 bases lay between the germline ends. Germline loops: CDR1 LGHNT, CDR2 FRNRAP. The CDR3 is 13 residues long. Concerning this clone itself: The antigen remains unidentified.

Findings of the study overall: In a later analysis, TCR beta V- and J-gene trimming was associated with a missense DCLRE1C variant.

This PCR relied on a set of 60 Vbeta primers and 13 Jbeta primers. Profiling relied on immunoSEQ multiplex PCR, and the TCRdb table lists in-frame clones only, not all of them. The profile shows 150,000 to 200,000 clones, roughly 80% of them singletons. The chain recombines TRBV12-5 with TRBJ1-6; the D is unclear. The sample consisted of PBMCs. The receptor's source is a woman aged 30 to 39 in good health and CMV-seronegative. The CDR3 DNA sequence: TGTGCTAGTGGTTTACTGAGAGATTCACCCCTCCACTTT. It yields the protein CASGLLRDSPLHF.